This T cell receptor (beta chain) was sequenced for a study of T-cell memory formation after mild COVID-19. Using its own MiXCR run on the 5' RACE reads, TCRdb lists one record per CDR3 protein. The sample records fewer than 500,000 distinct CDR3 sequences, 20% to 25% being singletons. Study results and limitations: Mostly located in CM and EM were contracting CD4+ clones, with contracting CD8+ clones located in EMRA.

As regards this clonotype: Its target is unknown.

After removal of 2 bases from V and 5 bases from J, the junction contained 9 bases not matched to a gene. Germline assignment: CDR1 LGHNA and CDR2 YNFKEQ. The CDR3 loop spans 15 amino acids. The receptor was isolated from an adult woman who had mild COVID-19 (a few samples of this study predate the infection). Cell type and time point are not known. Specimen: PBMCs or a T cell subset sorted from them (not recorded which). The chain carries TRBV4-2 and TRBJ2-7; 7 bases fit TRBD2. The CDR3 here is CASSQSLGLVHEQYF. For the CDR3, the DNA is TGTGCCAGCAGCCAATCCCTAGGACTAGTCCACGAGCAGTACTTC.